This T cell receptor beta chain was recorded in a study of blood T cell repertoires in COVID-19. About the research overall: COVID-19 samples collected from the United States, Italy and Spain covered acute and convalescent phases. Nucleic acid was either cDNA or gDNA, and it came from T cells, B-cell-depleted T cells, or PBMCs.

In the source study's methods: Scientists estimated how many nucleated cells there were by amplifying reference gene primers. Method: immunoSEQ multiplex PCR; TCRdb's copy keeps in-frame clones and lacks some. V and J calls and clone size are those listed in that table; D and trimming were worked out from the DNA. The sample records tens of thousands of clones, roughly nine tenths being singletons. This clone was recorded once. Germline V CDR1 and CDR2: SGHTS, YDEGEE. The CDR3 spans 16 residues. V lost 8 bases and J 0 bases, leaving 21 bases between the germline ends. The sequenced sample consisted of peripheral blood. The source is a woman aged 45-59 years with active COVID-19. V gene TRBV5-8 combines with J gene TRBJ2-7; D is possibly TRBD2 (6 bases). The CDR3 is CASKPLLALVSYEQYF. The CDR3 coding sequence is TGTGCCAGTAAACCCCTTCTAGCGCTTGTCTCCTACGAGCAGTACTTC.